This T cell receptor beta chain was obtained from a study of beta chain features in type 1 diabetes. Study-wide results and limits: Patients with Type 1 diabetes showed moderately but significantly shorter TCRB CDR3s in all four CD4+ subsets.

Every bit of the isolated RNA underwent reverse transcription, so sequencing read expressed TCRB transcripts. Deep immunoSEQ sequencing covered naive, central memory and regulatory T cell samples. Clones were read by immunoSEQ multiplex PCR, and TCRdb kept only the in-frame ones, dropping some. The repertoire holds 640,000 or so clones, with 11% to 15% as singletons. This clone showed up just a few times. What it binds is not known. The CDR3 is made up of 15 amino acids. Trimming cost V 0 bases and J 7 bases, with 15 bases left between them. Germline loops: CDR1 SNHLY, CDR2 FYNNEI. This chain connects TRBV2 to TRBJ2-5; TRBD1 or TRBD2 may be the D gene (6 bases each). This TCR was recovered from a man between 18 and 35 years old with type 1 diabetes. The sequenced sample was naive CD4+ T cells from blood. The CDR3 loop reads CASSEAGTPGGTQYF. CDR3 nucleotide sequence: TGTGCCAGCAGTGAAGCGGGGACACCCGGGGGGACCCAGTACTTC.